This T cell receptor beta chain is from a study of T cell changes during pregnancy in multiple sclerosis. Repertoires were generated with immunoSEQ multiplex PCR, while TCRdb's copy carries only in-frame clones and drops some. This table holds about 27,000 clones, about nine tenths found once. Germline loops: CDR1 MDHEN, CDR2 SYDVKM. There are 16 residues in the CDR3. V lost 6 bases and J lost 2; bases outside the gene matches: 11. Specimen: CD8+ T cells from peripheral blood mononuclear cells, collected in the second trimester of pregnancy. The chain links TRBV28 to TRBJ2-7, with 9 positions matching TRBD1. This receptor was identified in a female donor with multiple sclerosis, enrolled in a pregnancy study. The CDR3 region is CASSPTDRGTPYEQYF. For the CDR3, the DNA is TGTGCCAGCAGCCCTACGGACAGGGGTACCCCCTACGAGCAGTACTTC.